Detailed here is one TCR beta chain. V lost 2 bases to trimming and J lost 0 bases; unmatched junction nucleotides: 3. The CDR3 is made up of 15 amino acids. Germline V gives CDR1 MDHEN, CDR2 SYDVKM. Source study methods: Researchers report that nucleated cell counts were estimated from reference gene primer amplification. Sequencing was performed with immunoSEQ multiplex PCR; in TCRdb, only in-frame clones are kept and a portion is missing. V and J calls and clone size are copied from that table; D and trimming were computed from the DNA. The sample contains just over 250,000 clones, about 87% of which appear only once. This record belongs to a study of blood T cell repertoires in COVID-19. Turning to the study itself: There were acute and convalescent COVID-19 samples, and they came from the United States, Italy and Spain. T cells, B-cell-depleted T cells, or PBMCs supplied cDNA or gDNA.

Enrollment of patients from Seattle took place during active infection, with longitudinal follow-up. Sequencing was done on a sample of peripheral blood. V is TRBV28 and J is TRBJ2-7; 8 nucleotides agree with TRBD1. This receptor was identified in a woman in her 70s with COVID-19, enrolled during active disease. The chain's CDR3 is CASSLAGTGSYEQYF. The DNA for the CDR3 is TGTGCCAGCAGTTTAGCCGGGACAGGCTCCTACGAGCAGTACTTC.